These 20 T cell receptor beta chains originate from one sample sequenced in a study of OX40 agonist ivuxolimab in advanced cancers. Sequencing was performed with immunoSEQ multiplex PCR; in TCRdb, only in-frame clones are kept and a portion is missing. The sample has 94,000 or so clones; approximately 80% are singletons. The sequenced sample was CD4+ or CD8+ T cells sorted from blood, obtained in a trial of the OX40 agonist ivuxolimab. The receptors originated from an adult with an advanced solid tumor such as melanoma, head and neck, liver or kidney cancer.

J is TRBJ2-7 and V is TRBV29-1, with 9 positions matching TRBD1. Germline V CDR1 and CDR2: SQVTM, ANQGSEA. V dropped 4 bases and J dropped 5; count of bases not matched to a gene: 6. This CDR3 comprises 13 residues. The CDR3 here is CSVGKDRGHEQYF. CDR3 DNA sequence: TGCAGCGTTGGGAAGGACAGGGGCCACGAGCAGTACTTC.

The DNA of the CDR3 is TGTGCCAGCAGCGCTAGCGGAGTAGATGGCTACACCTTC. Residues: CASSASGVDGYTF. The chain has TRBV6-6 and TRBJ1-2; no reliable D call. V dropped 6 bases and J dropped 6 bases, with 14 bases sitting between them. The CDR3 spans 13 residues. The germline CDR1 and CDR2 sequences are MNHNY and SVGAGI (reference sequence).

The V call is TRBV7-7, the J call TRBJ2-5, with 7 bases aligning to TRBD1. With 5 bases clipped from V and 3 bases from J, the junction kept 3 bases outside the gene matches. In germline, CDR1 is SSHAT, CDR2 FNYEAQ (reference sequence). There are 13 residues in the CDR3. CDR3 residues: CASSKGQEETQYF. DNA for the CDR3: TGTGCCAGCAGCAAAGGACAGGAAGAGACCCAGTACTTC.

In DNA form, the CDR3 reads TGTGCCAGCAGCTACCAAGGGCAAGAGACCCAGTACTTC. It is translated as CASSYQGQETQYF. The rearrangement links TRBV7-2 to TRBJ2-5, with D unresolved. The germline V and J ends were trimmed by 4 bases and 2 bases, with 8 bases remaining between them. The V gene's germline CDR1 is SGHTA and CDR2 FQGNSA. This CDR3 has 13 residues.

This chain connects TRBV7-2 to TRBJ1-3; TRBD1 matches 9 bases. Trimming cost V 5 bases and J 2 bases; bases outside gene matches: 7. Germline CDR1 SGHTA, CDR2 FQGNSA. CDR3 length: 16 residues. The CDR3 is CASSATGGFAGNTIYF. As DNA, the CDR3 is TGTGCCAGCAGCGCTACAGGGGGCTTCGCTGGAAACACCATATATTTT.

Turning to this clone: The sample has other DNA sequences that encode this CDR3 too. J is TRBJ2-3 and V is TRBV11-3; possibly TRBD1 for D (5 bases). Germline loops: CDR1 SGHNT, CDR2 YENEEA. Trimming pared 3 bases from V and 0 bases from J, leaving 7 bases between. This CDR3 spans 14 amino acids. The CDR3 region is CASSLTASTDTQYF. CDR3 nucleotides: TGTGCCAGCAGCTTGACAGCTAGCACAGATACGCAGTATTTT.

This sequence joins TRBV18 and TRBJ2-3; D might be TRBD1 (7 bases). Germline V CDR1 and CDR2: KGHSH, LQKENI. This CDR3 region has 16 residues. The germline V and J ends were trimmed by 0 bases and 3 bases, with 13 bases remaining between them. The CDR3 protein is CASSPPGQGGTDTQYF. In nucleotides, the CDR3 is TGTGCCAGCTCACCACCGGGTCAGGGGGGTACAGATACGCAGTATTTT.

The rearrangement joins TRBV6-9 to TRBJ2-3; 9 nucleotides line up with TRBD1. Germline-derived CDR1 and CDR2 are MNHGY and SVAAGI. The V and J ends lost 10 bases and 4 bases, in that order; junction bases with no gene match: 18. This CDR3 contains 17 residues. For the CDR3, the DNA is TGTGCCACCTATGAGATTCCGGGACAGGGAAGCGCAGATACGCAGTATTTT. It codes for CATYEIPGQGSADTQYF.

The CDR3 loop reads CASRQDRNEQFF. CDR3 nucleotides: TGCGCCAGCAGACAGGATCGAAATGAGCAGTTCTTC. The rearrangement joins TRBV4-3 to TRBJ2-1, with D possibly TRBD1 on 5 matching bases. Trimming cost V 6 bases and J 7 bases, with 10 bases left between them. The CDR3 length is 12 residues. Germline V gene data show CDR1 as LGHNA and CDR2 as YSLEER.

CDR3 protein: CASSQVLSNEQFF. In nucleotides, the CDR3 is TGTGCCAGCAGCCAAGTGTTGAGCAATGAGCAGTTCTTC. The V call is TRBV4-2, the J call TRBJ2-1; no clear D. With 1 base removed from V and 6 bases from J, the gap between germline ends came to 7 bases. The CDR3 has 13 residues. From germline, CDR1 is LGHNA and CDR2 YNFKEQ.

In this sample, this clone turned up a few times. The chain has TRBV4-3 and TRBJ2-7; D not resolved. Germline CDR1 is LGHNA and CDR2 is YSLEER. The length of the CDR3 is 18 residues. Trimming pared 4 bases from V and 6 bases from J, leaving 28 bases between. The CDR3 region has the DNA TGCGCCAGCAGCCCTCAGCCCCCGGGTTCCCTCCAGGTAGGCGAGCAGTACTTC. Translation: CASSPQPPGSLQVGEQYF.

The chain links TRBV4-2 to TRBJ2-3; TRBD1 matches 7 bases. V dropped 8 bases and J dropped 6; count of bases not matched to a gene: 8. Germline V gives CDR1 LGHNA, CDR2 YNFKEQ. The CDR3 is 13 amino acids. The chain's CDR3 is CASARDRGDTQYF. CDR3 nucleotide sequence: TGTGCCAGCGCCCGGGACAGAGGGGATACGCAGTATTTT.

The chain employs TRBV11-2 and TRBJ2-7; 9 nucleotides match TRBD2. Germline V gene lookup returns CDR1 SGHAT and CDR2 FQNNGV. This CDR3 contains 16 residues. J lost 7 bases, V lost 5 bases, and 15 bases had no gene match. The CDR3 sequence: CASSPSAGGAPGEQYV. The CDR3 nucleotides are TGTGCCAGCAGCCCCAGCGCGGGAGGGGCCCCGGGTGAGCAGTACGTC.

The rearrangement joins TRBV18 to TRBJ2-5; the D gene is possibly TRBD2 (5 bases). CDR1 and CDR2 from the germline V gene are KGHSH and LQKENI. V lost 2 bases to trimming and J lost 4 bases, with 11 bases between them. The CDR3 spans 14 residues. CDR3 DNA sequence: TGTGCCAGCTCACCATCCATAGAGGGAGAGACCCAGTACTTC. Protein: CASSPSIEGETQYF.

The V call is TRBV5-1, the J call TRBJ1-4; 9 positions match TRBD1. CDR3 size: 14 residues. Germline loops: CDR1 SGHRS, CDR2 YFSETQ. J gave up 7 bases and V 3 bases, and 4 bases lay outside the gene matches. The CDR3 nucleotides are TGCGCCAGCAGCTGGACAGGGGACGGTGAAAAACTGTTTTTT. As protein: CASSWTGDGEKLFF. The complete variable domain, with remaining parts taken from reference TRBV5-1 and TRBJ1-4, reads KAGVTQTPRYLIKTRGQQVTLSCSPISGHRSVSWYQQTPGQGLQFLFEYFSETQRNKGNFPGRFSGRQFSNSRSEMNVSTLELGDSALYLCASSWTGDGEKLFFGSGTQLSVL.

The chain joins TRBV6-5 to TRBJ2-7, with D hard to call. In germline, CDR1 is MNHEY, CDR2 SVGAGI. The germline V and J ends were trimmed by 0 bases and 7 bases, with 10 bases remaining between them. This CDR3 is built from 13 residues. The CDR3 DNA reads as TGTGCCAGCAGTTACTCAAAGGATCGGGAGCAGTACTTC. Protein sequence: CASSYSKDREQYF.

Details on this clone: Just one base apart from a much larger clone, this may be a read error. The chain is built from TRBV7-2 and TRBJ2-3; TRBD1 aligns across 7 bases. Germline V gene sequence: CDR1 SGHTA, CDR2 FQGNSA. V shed 5 bases, J shed 6 bases, and the junction held 2 bases outside the gene matches. The CDR3 length is 12 residues. CDR3 protein: CASSPRGDTQYF. In DNA form, the CDR3 reads TGTGCCAGCAGCCCCAGGGGGGATACGCAGTATTTT.

V and J are TRBV7-2 and TRBJ1-2; no firm D call. Trimming left V 5 bases short and J 8 bases short, with 18 bases between. This CDR3 is 14 amino acids long. The germline V gene encodes CDR1 SGHTA and CDR2 FQGNSA. CDR3 in amino acids: CASSEGLNNRGYTF. The CDR3 region has the DNA TGTGCCAGCAGCGAAGGTTTAAATAACCGCGGCTACACCTTC.

This clone was seen only once. The rearrangement links TRBV5-1 to TRBJ2-5; 7 bases map to TRBD1. The DNA end is more similar to TRBJ2-7, so the J call may be wrong. Germline CDR1 and CDR2: SGHRS and YFSETQ. The CDR3 length is 13 residues. The CDR3 bases are TGCGCCAGCAGCCCGGGACAGAACTACGAGCAGTACTTC. This codes for CASSPGQNYEQYF.

The V gene is TRBV5-4, the J gene TRBJ1-2, with D tentatively TRBD1 (5 bases). CDR1 SGHNT and CDR2 YYREEE come from the germline V gene (reference sequence). Trimming took off 4 bases at V and 9 bases at J, with 10 bases between the two ends. The CDR3 consists of 11 residues. CDR3 sequence: CASSLGLRYTF. The CDR3 bases are TGTGCCAGCAGCCTGGGACTTCGCTACACCTTC.